A selection of T cell receptor beta chains follows, all from one sample in a study of CD8+CD57+ T cells in acquired aplastic anemia. MiXCR was run by TCRdb on the reads, yielding one entry per CDR3 protein. The table lists 400,000 to 600,000 distinct CDR3 sequences, around a third of them singletons. Material for sequencing was sorted CD4+, CD8+, or CD8+CD57+ T cells (not recorded which) from PBMCs. The receptors shown here come from a human donor with aplastic anemia. The CDR3 runs from the conserved cysteine through the conserved F or W. The D gene is left open where the match is weak. A clone size is listed for some rows: how often the clone was seen (once, few, many), or a class if it is expanded.

D gene,J gene,V gene,clone size,CDR3 protein,CDR3 DNA
.,TRBJ2-2,TRBV2,.,CASSYSGGLFF,TGTGCCAGCAGTTACTCCGGGGGGCTGTTTTTT
.,TRBJ2-1,TRBV7-3,.,CASSLTGPDEQFF,TGTGCCAGCAGCTTAACTGGTCCCGATGAGCAGTTCTTC
.,TRBJ1-2,TRBV20-1,.,CSASQTNYGYTF,TGCAGTGCTAGCCAGACTAACTATGGCTACACCTTC
.,TRBJ2-2,TRBV24-1,.,CATSDPDSGELFF,TGTGCCACCAGTGATCCGGACAGCGGGGAGCTGTTTTTT
.,TRBJ1-4,TRBV25-1,.,CASSYRTEQLMKNCFF,.
TRBD2,TRBJ2-7,TRBV11-2,few,CASTERWEGLALNEQYF,TGTGCCAGCACCGAGCGGTGGGAGGGCCTGGCCTTAAACGAGCAGTACTTC
.,TRBJ2-7,TRBV10-3,.,CASSKFQGGEQYF,TGTGCCAGCAGCAAATTTCAGGGCGGCGAGCAGTACTTC
.,TRBJ1-1,TRBV19,.,CASSGTQGLEAFF,TGTGCCAGTAGTGGTACCCAGGGGCTAGAAGCTTTCTTT
.,TRBJ2-3,TRBV11-3,many,CASSLVWPMEDTQYF,TGTGCCAGCAGCTTAGTCTGGCCGATGGAAGATACGCAGTATTTT
TRBD2,TRBJ2-3,TRBV5-1,.,CASMERGDTDTQYF,TGCGCCAGCATGGAGCGGGGGGACACAGATACGCAGTATTTT
.,TRBJ2-5,TRBV10-3,.,CAISDGAGGFQETQYF,TGTGCCATCAGTGATGGGGCCGGGGGTTTCCAAGAGACCCAGTACTTC
.,TRBJ1-2,TRBV15,.,CATSRDLRQGTLGDGYTF,TGTGCCACCAGCAGAGATCTGCGGCAGGGGACCCTCGGGGATGGCTACACCTTC
.,TRBJ1-3,TRBV15,many,CATSRPRVSGNTIYF,TGTGCCACCAGCAGACCCAGGGTCTCCGGAAACACCATATATTTT
TRBD1,TRBJ1-1,TRBV25-1,.,CASSEGTGGNTEAFF,TGTGCCAGCAGTGAAGGGACAGGGGGGAACACTGAAGCTTTCTTT
TRBD2,TRBJ2-1,TRBV11-1,few,CASSLGLLSGRAQPNEQFF,TGTGCCAGCAGCTTAGGGCTTCTGAGCGGGAGGGCCCAGCCGAATGAGCAGTTCTTC
.,TRBJ1-6,TRBV29-1,.,CSSPLTDGNSPLHF,TGCAGCAGTCCCTTGACAGATGGGAATTCACCCCTCCACTTT